One and the same sample provided the 25 T cell receptor beta chains below, sequenced in a study of blood T cell repertoires in COVID-19. Sequencing was performed with immunoSEQ multiplex PCR; in TCRdb, only in-frame clones are kept and a portion is missing. The table records tens of thousands of clones, 90% of them present only once. Input material: peripheral blood. All receptors derive from a man in his sixties with acute or convalescent COVID-19.

This sequence joins TRBV21-1 and TRBJ2-2; TRBD1 was called by the table and not checked on the DNA. TRBV21-1 is a listed pseudogene. This CDR3 spans 16 amino acids. CDR3 in amino acids: CASSNWGHPNTGELFF. CDR3 DNA: TGTGCCAGCAGCAATTGGGGACACCCGAACACCGGGGAGCTGTTTTTT.

The genes are TRBV13 and TRBJ1-2, with D possibly matching TRBD1 (6 bases). Per the germline V gene, CDR1 is PRHDT and CDR2 is FYEKMQ (reference sequence). This CDR3 region has 18 residues. The V gene lost 2 bases and the J gene lost 2 bases, with 21 bases spanning the gap. The CDR3 region is CASSLLRDRGQSNYGYTF. CDR3 bases: TGTGCCAGCAGCTTATTAAGGGACCGCGGACAGAGCAACTATGGCTACACCTTC. Together with reference TRBV13 and TRBJ1-2, the CDR3 gives the full variable domain: AAGVIQSPRHLIKEKRETATLKCYPIPRHDTVYWYQQGPGQDPQFLISFYEKMQSDKGSIPDRFSAQQFSDYHSELNMSSLELGDSALYFCASSLLRDRGQSNYGYTFGSGTRLTVV.

This clone was observed once. The gene calls are TRBV4-1 and TRBJ2-1; the match to TRBD2 covers 7 bases. CDR3 length: 12 residues. After removal of 4 bases from V and 11 bases from J, the junction contained 5 bases not matched to a gene. The germline gives CDR1 MGHRA, CDR2 YSYEKL. CDR3 protein: CASSPRGVKQFF. The DNA for the CDR3 is TGCGCCAGCAGCCCTCGGGGGGTTAAGCAGTTCTTC.

This rearrangement joins TRBV24-1 to TRBJ2-3; TRBD2 matches 7 bases. Per germline, CDR1 KGHDR and CDR2 SFDVKD. Trimming at V came to 8 bases and at J to 0 bases, leaving 1 base not matched to a gene. The CDR3 runs to 13 residues. CDR3 residues: CATKRDSTDTQYF. CDR3 nucleotide sequence: TGTGCCACCAAGCGGGATAGCACAGATACGCAGTATTTT.

The V gene is TRBV5-1, the J gene TRBJ1-1, with D hard to call. V lost 4 bases, J lost 4 bases, and 14 bases lay in between. Germline lookup yields CDR1 SGHRS and CDR2 YFSETQ. The CDR3 spans 14 residues. CDR3 sequence reads: CASSPEYPGTEAFF. CDR3 nucleotide sequence: TGCGCCAGCAGCCCAGAATACCCGGGCACTGAAGCTTTCTTT.

In this sample, this clone turned up a few times. This chain connects TRBV6-5 to TRBJ1-2; weak D call: TRBD1 (5 bases). The V gene lost 10 bases and the J gene lost 6 bases, with 21 bases spanning the gap. The CDR3 length is 14 residues. Germline CDR1 is MNHEY and CDR2 is SVGAGI. The CDR3 sequence: CATFGRGQLDGYTF. As DNA, the CDR3 is TGTGCCACCTTTGGAAGGGGCCAGCTCGATGGCTACACCTTC.

This chain joins TRBV5-6 and TRBJ1-2, with TRBD1 matching 9 bases. V lost 3 bases to trimming and J lost 7 bases; unmatched junction nucleotides: 10. The V gene's germline CDR1 is SGHDT and CDR2 YYEEEE. The CDR3 covers 15 residues. For the CDR3, the DNA is TGTGCCAGCAGCTGGGGGACAGGGACGATAAGTGGCTACACCTTC. It codes for CASSWGTGTISGYTF.

This chain links TRBV7-3 with TRBJ2-1; 10 bases are shared with TRBD2. The CDR3 loop spans 16 amino acids. Germline CDR1 is SGHTA and CDR2 is FQGTGA. The J segment lost 7 bases and the V segment lost 2 bases, leaving 8 bases of the junction unmatched. The CDR3 is CASSLVGSSGGNEQFF. The CDR3 DNA follows: TGTGCCAGCAGCTTAGTGGGCAGTAGCGGGGGGAATGAGCAGTTCTTC. Combining the CDR3 with reference TRBV7-3 and TRBJ2-1 gives the whole variable domain GAGVSQTPSNKVTEKGKYVELRCDPISGHTALYWYRQSLGQGPEFLIYFQGTGAADDSGLPNDRFFAVRPEGSVSTLKIQRTERGDSAVYLCASSLVGSSGGNEQFFGPGTRLTVL.

The chain is built from TRBV12-5 and TRBJ1-5; 10 bases fit TRBD1. The CDR3 contains 15 residues. CDR1 LGHNT and CDR2 FRNRAP come from the germline V gene. V shed 7 bases and J 1 base; nucleotides not matched to a gene: 4. The CDR3 here is CASAEGQGSNQPQHF. The CDR3 nucleotides read TGTGCTAGTGCCGAGGGACAGGGGAGCAATCAGCCCCAGCATTTT.

This clone was seen more than once but under ten times. The chain employs TRBV2 and TRBJ1-4; the D is unclear. CDR1 is SNHLY, CDR2 FYNNEI, per germline. V dropped 9 bases and J dropped 0 bases, with 17 bases sitting between them. This CDR3 spans 16 amino acids. The CDR3 nucleotides are TGTGCCAGTAGTAACAGAGTCGTTGCAACTAATGAAAAACTGTTTTTT. Amino acids: CASSNRVVATNEKLFF.

This chain connects TRBV9 to TRBJ2-3, with D possibly TRBD2 on 6 matching bases. Per germline, CDR1 SGDLS and CDR2 YYNGEE. V was shortened by 3 bases and J by 2 bases, with 16 bases between the two germline ends. This CDR3 is built from 16 residues. The CDR3 DNA reads TGTGCCAGCAGCGAGGGCGGGGCACCCCCCACAGATACGCAGTATTTT. This encodes CASSEGGAPPTDTQYF. The full variable domain, its missing parts supplied by reference TRBV9 and TRBJ2-3, is DSGVTQTPKHLITATGQRVTLRCSPRSGDLSVYWYQQSLDQGLQFLIQYYNGEERAKGNILERFSAQQFPDLHSELNLSSLELGDSALYFCASSEGGAPPTDTQYFGPGTRLTVL.

This clone has only one observation. The rearrangement joins TRBV6-5 to TRBJ2-3; no clear D gene. Germline CDR1 reads MNHEY; CDR2 reads SVGAGI. V was clipped by 10 bases and J by 3 bases, with 20 bases between them. This CDR3 region has 15 residues. The CDR3 bases are TGTGCCACCCACGGCGCCAGCGTCGGGACAGATACGCAGTATTTT. Protein product: CATHGASVGTDTQYF.

J is TRBJ2-5 and V is TRBV19; tentative D call: TRBD1 (6 bases). The CDR3 has 15 residues. Trimming removed 8 bases from V and 2 bases from J, with 18 bases in between. CDR1 is LNHDA, CDR2 SQIVND, per germline (reference sequence). The CDR3 here is CASRLSGQLQETQYF. The DNA of the CDR3 is TGTGCCAGTCGATTGAGCGGACAGTTACAAGAGACCCAGTACTTC.

A single count supports this clone. The chain uses TRBV4-1 and TRBJ2-1; 11 bases are shared with TRBD1. The CDR3 consists of 14 residues. Germline CDR1 MGHRA, CDR2 YSYEKL. Germline trimming cut 2 bases from V and 10 bases from J; bases unmatched to any gene: 4. The CDR3 loop is CASSQPGQGVEQFF. In DNA form, the CDR3 reads TGCGCCAGCAGCCAACCGGGACAGGGGGTCGAGCAGTTCTTC.

This clone was seen only once. J is TRBJ1-5 and V is TRBV27; possible D gene TRBD1, 5 bases. Looked up from germline, CDR1 is MNHEY and CDR2 is SMNVEV (reference sequence). V lost 4 bases and J 4 bases, leaving 11 bases between the germline ends. The length of the CDR3 is 14 residues. This CDR3 reads CASSSGGGNQPQHF. CDR3 bases: TGTGCCAGCAGTTCTGGGGGGGGAAATCAGCCCCAGCATTTT.

In its sample, this clone is medium-sized. The rearrangement links TRBV7-6 to TRBJ2-2; D ambiguous. CDR3 length equals 13 residues. The V gene's germline CDR1 is SGHVS and CDR2 FNYEAQ. Between the trimmed V and J ends, which lost 1 base and 5 bases, there was a span of 5 bases. The CDR3 protein is CASSLDRTGELFF. In nucleotides, the CDR3 is TGTGCCAGCAGCTTAGATCGGACCGGGGAGCTGTTTTTT.

The rearrangement uses TRBV6-1 and TRBJ2-3; TRBD1 might be the D (5 bases). Germline assignment: CDR1 MNHNS and CDR2 SASEGT. Trimming shortened V by 1 base and J by 2 bases, and 13 bases separated the two germline ends. The CDR3 totals 16 residues. Written as DNA, the CDR3 is TGTGCCAGCAGTGAAGTCTCAGGGTGGTCCACAGATACGCAGTATTTT. It is translated as CASSEVSGWSTDTQYF.

CDR3 loop: CASSGESGLVGETQYF. In DNA form, the CDR3 reads TGTGCCAGCAGCGGGGAATCGGGACTAGTGGGAGAGACCCAGTACTTC. The chain links TRBV5-6 to TRBJ2-5; 8 nucleotides agree with TRBD2. The germline gives CDR1 SGHDT, CDR2 YYEEEE. Trimming at V came to 4 bases and at J to 4 bases, leaving 12 bases not matched to a gene. The CDR3 totals 16 residues.

The chain employs TRBV5-1 and TRBJ2-3, with 8 bases identical to TRBD2. V trimming: 4 bases; J trimming: 3 bases; junction bases outside the gene matches: 4. The CDR3 runs 14 residues. CDR1 and CDR2 from the germline V gene are SGHRS and YFSETQ. CDR3 sequence: CASSPRGATDTQYF. The CDR3 DNA is TGCGCCAGCAGCCCGCGGGGGGCTACAGATACGCAGTATTTT.

This clone was seen more than once but under ten times. The V and J genes are TRBV2 and TRBJ2-7; 7 nucleotides align to TRBD1. V shed 6 bases and J 0 bases; nucleotides not matched to a gene: 11. Germline V lookup: CDR1 SNHLY, CDR2 FYNNEI. This CDR3 region has 16 residues. This CDR3 is CASRKEGASPSYEQYF. CDR3 coding DNA: TGTGCCAGCAGGAAAGAGGGGGCGTCCCCCTCCTACGAGCAGTACTTC.

J is TRBJ1-2 and V is TRBV14; the D gene is possibly TRBD1 (5 bases). CDR3 length: 15 amino acids. Per germline, CDR1 SGHDN and CDR2 FVKESK. V lost 0 bases, J lost 7 bases, and 15 bases lay in between. This CDR3 reads CASSQDLGSGAGYTF. The DNA of the CDR3 is TGTGCCAGCAGCCAAGATCTCGGCAGCGGGGCTGGCTACACCTTC.

The chain has TRBV7-2 and TRBJ2-2; TRBD1 aligns across 10 bases. Germline V gene sequence: CDR1 SGHTA, CDR2 FQGNSA. V gave up 6 bases and J gave up 5 bases; unmatched junction bases: 12. The CDR3 has 17 amino acids. CDR3 sequence (DNA): TGTGCCAGCAGGCACCCGGGACAGGGGTCGCGGACCGGGGAGCTGTTTTTT. Its translation: CASRHPGQGSRTGELFF.

This clone was found a few times. This chain uses TRBV15 with TRBJ1-2; D gene unclear. V dropped 5 bases and J dropped 8 bases, with 15 bases sitting between them. Germline CDR1 is LNHNV and CDR2 is YYDKDF (reference sequence). The CDR3 is 13 residues long. DNA of the CDR3: TGTGCCACCAGCGGCGGGAGAGGAGAGGGCTACACCTTC. It translates to CATSGGRGEGYTF.

The chain carries TRBV18 and TRBJ2-1; 7 bases agree with TRBD2. V shed 2 bases and J 0 bases; nucleotides not matched to a gene: 7. The CDR3 runs to 17 residues. Germline-derived CDR1 and CDR2 are KGHSH and LQKENI. CDR3 nucleotide sequence: TGTGCCAGCTCACCATTACCTAGCGGAAGCTCCTACAATGAGCAGTTCTTC. Translation: CASSPLPSGSSYNEQFF.

The genes are TRBV6-5 and TRBJ1-4; 10 bases are shared with TRBD1. The J segment lost 8 bases and the V segment lost 6 bases, leaving 3 bases of the junction unmatched. CDR1 MNHEY and CDR2 SVGAGI come from the germline V gene. The CDR3 has 13 amino acids. The CDR3 here is CASRDRGGEKLFF. Written as DNA, the CDR3 is TGTGCCAGCAGGGACAGGGGGGGCGAAAAACTGTTTTTT.